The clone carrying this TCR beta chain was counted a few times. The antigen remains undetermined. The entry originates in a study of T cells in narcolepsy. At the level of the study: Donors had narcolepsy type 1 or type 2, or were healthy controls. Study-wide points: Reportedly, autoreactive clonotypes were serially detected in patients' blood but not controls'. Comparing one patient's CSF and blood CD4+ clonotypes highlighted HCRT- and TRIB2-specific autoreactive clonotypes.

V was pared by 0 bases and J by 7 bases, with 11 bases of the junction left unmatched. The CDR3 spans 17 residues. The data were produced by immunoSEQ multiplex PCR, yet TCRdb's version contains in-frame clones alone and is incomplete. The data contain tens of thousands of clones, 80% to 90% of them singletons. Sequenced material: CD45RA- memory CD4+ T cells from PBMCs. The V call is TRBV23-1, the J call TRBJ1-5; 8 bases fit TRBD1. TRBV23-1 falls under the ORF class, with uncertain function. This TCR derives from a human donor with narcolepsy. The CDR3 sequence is CASSQSVTWTGCQPQHF. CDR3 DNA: TGCGCCAGCAGTCAATCGGTAACCTGGACAGGGTGCCAGCCCCAGCATTTT.